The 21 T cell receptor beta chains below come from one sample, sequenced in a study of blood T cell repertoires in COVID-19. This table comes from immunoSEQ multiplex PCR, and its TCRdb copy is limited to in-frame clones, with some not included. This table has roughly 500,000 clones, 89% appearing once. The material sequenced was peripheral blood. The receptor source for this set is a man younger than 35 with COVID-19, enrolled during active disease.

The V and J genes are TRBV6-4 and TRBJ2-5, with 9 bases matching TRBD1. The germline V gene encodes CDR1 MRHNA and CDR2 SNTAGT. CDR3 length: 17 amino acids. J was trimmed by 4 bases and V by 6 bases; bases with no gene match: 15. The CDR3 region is CASSPLVRTGVRETQYF. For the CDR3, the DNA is TGTGCCAGCAGCCCCCTCGTTCGGACAGGGGTGCGAGAGACCCAGTACTTC.

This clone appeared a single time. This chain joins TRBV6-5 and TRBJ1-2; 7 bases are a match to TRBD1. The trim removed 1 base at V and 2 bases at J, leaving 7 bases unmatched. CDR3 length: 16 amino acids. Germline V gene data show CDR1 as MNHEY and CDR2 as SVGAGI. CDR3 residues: CASSYWNRGENYGYTF. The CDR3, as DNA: TGTGCCAGCAGTTACTGGAACAGGGGAGAAAACTATGGCTACACCTTC.

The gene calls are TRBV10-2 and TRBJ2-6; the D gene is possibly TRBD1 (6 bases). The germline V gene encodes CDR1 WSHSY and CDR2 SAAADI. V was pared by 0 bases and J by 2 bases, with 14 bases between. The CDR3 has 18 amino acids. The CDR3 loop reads CASSESQQGVPGANVLTF. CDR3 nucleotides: TGCGCCAGCAGTGAGTCGCAACAGGGTGTCCCTGGGGCCAACGTCCTGACTTTC.

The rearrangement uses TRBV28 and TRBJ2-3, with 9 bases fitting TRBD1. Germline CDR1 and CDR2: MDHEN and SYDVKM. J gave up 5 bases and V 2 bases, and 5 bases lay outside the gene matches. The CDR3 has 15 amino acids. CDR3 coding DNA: TGTGCCAGCAGTTTACGCCGACAGGGGGGAGATACGCAGTATTTT. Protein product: CASSLRRQGGDTQYF.

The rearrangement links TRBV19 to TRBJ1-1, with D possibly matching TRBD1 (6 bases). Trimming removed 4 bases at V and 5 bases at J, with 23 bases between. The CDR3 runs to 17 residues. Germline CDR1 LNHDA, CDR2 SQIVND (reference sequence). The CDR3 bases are TGTGCCAGTAGTAGAGTATCCGGCAGGGGTTTGAGGACTGAAGCTTTCTTT. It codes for CASSRVSGRGLRTEAFF.

Written as DNA, the CDR3 is TGTGCCAGCAGTTTGGGCGGGAGTAATATAAAGACCCAGTACTTC. Its translation is CASSLGGSNIKTQYF. V is TRBV28 and J is TRBJ2-5; 7 nucleotides line up with TRBD2. The trim removed 3 bases at V and 6 bases at J, leaving 10 bases unmatched. The germline gives CDR1 MDHEN, CDR2 SYDVKM. There are 15 residues in the CDR3.

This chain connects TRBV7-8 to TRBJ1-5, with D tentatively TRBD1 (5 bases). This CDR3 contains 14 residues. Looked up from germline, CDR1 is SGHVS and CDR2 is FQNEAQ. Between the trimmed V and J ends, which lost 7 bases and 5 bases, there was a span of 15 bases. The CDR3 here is CASTAGQGHQPQHF. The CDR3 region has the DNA TGTGCCAGCACCGCGGGGCAGGGACATCAGCCCCAGCATTTT.

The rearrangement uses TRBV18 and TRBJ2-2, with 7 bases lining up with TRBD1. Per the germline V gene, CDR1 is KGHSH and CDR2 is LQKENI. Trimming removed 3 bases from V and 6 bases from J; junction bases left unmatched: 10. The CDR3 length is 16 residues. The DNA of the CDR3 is TGTGCCAGCTCACCGAGTAGGAAACAGGGGCCCGGGGAGCTGTTTTTT. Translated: CASSPSRKQGPGELFF.

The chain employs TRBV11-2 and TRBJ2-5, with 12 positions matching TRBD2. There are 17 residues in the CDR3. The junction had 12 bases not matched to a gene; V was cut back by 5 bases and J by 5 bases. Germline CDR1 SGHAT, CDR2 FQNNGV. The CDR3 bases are TGTGCCAGCAGCCAAAGGAGGACTAGCGGGACTGAGGAGACCCAGTACTTC. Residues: CASSQRRTSGTEETQYF. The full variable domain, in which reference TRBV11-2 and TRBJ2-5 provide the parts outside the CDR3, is EAGVAQSPRYKIIEKRQSVAFWCNPISGHATLYWYQQILGQGPKLLIQFQNNGVVDDSQLPKDRFSAERLKGVDSTLKIQPAKLEDSAVYLCASSQRRTSGTEETQYFGPGTRLLVL.

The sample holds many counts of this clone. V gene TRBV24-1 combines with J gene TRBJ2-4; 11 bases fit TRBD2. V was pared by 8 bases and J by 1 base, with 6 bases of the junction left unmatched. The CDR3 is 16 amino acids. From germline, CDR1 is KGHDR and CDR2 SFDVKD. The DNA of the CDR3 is TGTGCCACCAATTGGGGACTAGCGGCCGCCAAAAACATTCAGTACTTC. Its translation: CATNWGLAAAKNIQYF.

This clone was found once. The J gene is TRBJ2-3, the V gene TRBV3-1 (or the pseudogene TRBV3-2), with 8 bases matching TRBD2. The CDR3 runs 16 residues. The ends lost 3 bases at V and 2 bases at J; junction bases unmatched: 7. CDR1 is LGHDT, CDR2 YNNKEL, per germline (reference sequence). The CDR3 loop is CASSQRSGSPTDTQYF. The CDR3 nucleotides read TGTGCCAGCAGCCAGAGAAGCGGGAGTCCCACAGATACGCAGTATTTT.

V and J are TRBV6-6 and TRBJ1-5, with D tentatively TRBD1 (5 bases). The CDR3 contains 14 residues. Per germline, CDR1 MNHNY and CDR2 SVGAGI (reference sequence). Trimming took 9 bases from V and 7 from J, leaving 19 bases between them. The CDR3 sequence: CASSTGGYGQPQHF. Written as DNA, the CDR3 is TGTGCCAGTTCAACGGGGGGGTACGGACAGCCCCAGCATTTT.

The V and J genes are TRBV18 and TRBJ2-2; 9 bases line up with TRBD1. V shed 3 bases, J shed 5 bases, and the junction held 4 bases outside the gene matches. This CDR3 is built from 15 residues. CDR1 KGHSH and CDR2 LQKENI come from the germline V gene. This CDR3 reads CASSPGQGQTGELFF. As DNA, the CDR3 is TGTGCCAGCTCACCTGGACAGGGGCAGACCGGGGAGCTGTTTTTT.

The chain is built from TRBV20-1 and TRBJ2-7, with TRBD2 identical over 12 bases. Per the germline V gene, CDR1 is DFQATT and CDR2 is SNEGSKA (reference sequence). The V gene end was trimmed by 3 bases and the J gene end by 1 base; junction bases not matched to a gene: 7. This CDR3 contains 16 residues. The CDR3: CSASASGREWSYEQYF. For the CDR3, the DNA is TGCAGTGCTAGTGCTAGCGGGAGGGAGTGGTCCTACGAGCAGTACTTC.

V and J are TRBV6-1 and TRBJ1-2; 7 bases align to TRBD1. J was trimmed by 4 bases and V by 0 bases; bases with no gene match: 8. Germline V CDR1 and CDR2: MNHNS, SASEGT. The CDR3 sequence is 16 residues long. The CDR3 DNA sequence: TGTGCCAGCAGTGAAGCGGGGGGACAGTCTCTCTATGGCTACACCTTC. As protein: CASSEAGGQSLYGYTF.

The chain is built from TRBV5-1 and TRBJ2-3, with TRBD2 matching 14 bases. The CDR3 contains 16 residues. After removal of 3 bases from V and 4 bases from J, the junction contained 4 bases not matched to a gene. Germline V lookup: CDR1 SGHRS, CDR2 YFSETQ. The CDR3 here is CASSYGLAGGPDTQYF. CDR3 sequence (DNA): TGCGCCAGCAGCTACGGACTAGCGGGAGGTCCAGATACGCAGTATTTT.

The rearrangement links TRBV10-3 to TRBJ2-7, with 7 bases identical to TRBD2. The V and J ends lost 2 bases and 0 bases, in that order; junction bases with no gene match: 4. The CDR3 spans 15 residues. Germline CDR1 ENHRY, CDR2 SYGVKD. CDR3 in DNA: TGTGCCATCAGTGAGGGGACTACACTCTCCTACGAGCAGTACTTC. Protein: CAISEGTTLSYEQYF.

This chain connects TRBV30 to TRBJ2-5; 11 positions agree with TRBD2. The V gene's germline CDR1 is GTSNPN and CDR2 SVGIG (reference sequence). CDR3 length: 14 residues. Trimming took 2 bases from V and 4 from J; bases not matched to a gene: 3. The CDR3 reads CAWSKGLAAETQYF. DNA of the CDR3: TGTGCCTGGAGTAAGGGACTAGCGGCAGAGACCCAGTACTTC.

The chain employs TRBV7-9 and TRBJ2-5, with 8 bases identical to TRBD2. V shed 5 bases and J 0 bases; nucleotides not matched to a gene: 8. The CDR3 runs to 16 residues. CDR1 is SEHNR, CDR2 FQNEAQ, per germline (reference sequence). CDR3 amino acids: CASSEMSGGHQETQYF. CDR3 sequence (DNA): TGTGCCAGCAGCGAAATGAGCGGGGGCCACCAAGAGACCCAGTACTTC.

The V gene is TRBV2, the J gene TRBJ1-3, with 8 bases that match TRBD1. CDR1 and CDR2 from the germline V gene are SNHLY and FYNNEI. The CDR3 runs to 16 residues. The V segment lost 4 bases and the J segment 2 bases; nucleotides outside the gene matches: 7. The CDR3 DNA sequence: TGTGCCAGCAGTGCCTACAGGGGGAAGGCTGGAAACACCATATATTTT. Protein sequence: CASSAYRGKAGNTIYF.

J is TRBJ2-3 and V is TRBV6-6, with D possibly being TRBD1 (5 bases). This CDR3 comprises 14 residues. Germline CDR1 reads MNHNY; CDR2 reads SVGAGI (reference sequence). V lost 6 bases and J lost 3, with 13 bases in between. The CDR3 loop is CASSPIGVTDTQYF. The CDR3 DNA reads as TGTGCCAGCAGCCCCATAGGGGTTACAGATACGCAGTATTTT.